Listed below are T cell receptor beta chains from one sample, sequenced in a study of T cells in Graves' hyperthyroidism and ophthalmopathy. Each CDR3 protein gets one entry after TCRdb re-called the multiplex PCR reads with MiXCR. Of roughly 650,000 distinct CDR3 sequences in the sample, 16% are singletons; the top ten hold 2.5% to 4%. Sequencing was performed on blood. The receptors were gathered from a woman in her 40s with Graves' ophthalmopathy. Each CDR3 is given with its conserved first and last residue. Fields, in order: J gene, CDR3 length, V gene, D gene, clone size, CDR3 DNA, CDR3 protein. A D gene is named only where the DNA matches it firmly. A clone size is listed for some rows: how often the clone was seen (once, few, many), or a class if it is expanded.

TRBJ1-2 | 12 | TRBV2 | . | many | TGTGCCAGCATGGGAGGATCGTTGGGCTACACCTTC | CASMGGSLGYTF
TRBJ1-1 | 14 | TRBV6-1 | TRBD1 | many | TGTGCCAGCAGTTATGGGACAGGGAACACTGAAGCTTTCTTT | CASSYGTGNTEAFF
TRBJ2-3 | 14 | TRBV7-6 | . | many | TGTGCCAGCAGCTTGGTGTCAAGCACAGATACGCAGTATTTT | CASSLVSSTDTQYF
TRBJ1-2 | 19 | TRBV6-1 | TRBD1 | . | TGTGCCAGCAGTGAAGCGGGGCCGGGACAGGGGGCTCTATACTATGGCTACACCTTC | CASSEAGPGQGALYYGYTF
TRBJ2-1 | 14 | TRBV11-2 | TRBD2 | many | TGTGCCAGCCGAACTTTGGGACTAGCGTGGGAGCAGTTCTTC | CASRTLGLAWEQFF
TRBJ2-2 | 16 | TRBV2 | TRBD2 | few | TGTGCCAGCAGTGAAACACTAGCGATGAACACCGGGGAGCTGTTTTTT | CASSETLAMNTGELFF
TRBJ2-7 | 14 | TRBV9 | . | many | TGTGCCAGCAGCGTAGGCCCAGGGAGAAACGAGCAGTACTTC | CASSVGPGRNEQYF
TRBJ2-5 | 16 | TRBV20-1 | TRBD2 | many | TGCAGTGCCTCCCGCGGCAGCGGGAGGGCGGCAGAGACCCAGTACTTC | CSASRGSGRAAETQYF
TRBJ2-7 | 15 | TRBV12-3/TRBV12-4 | . | . | TGTGCCAGCAGTTACTCAGGGTATTACGCCTACGAGCAGTACTTC | CASSYSGYYAYEQYF
TRBJ1-1 | 14 | TRBV20-1 | . | many | TGCAGTGCTAGTATCAGGGCTTCGGACACTGAAGCTTTCTTT | CSASIRASDTEAFF
TRBJ1-2 | 14 | TRBV2 | TRBD1 | few | TGTGCCAGCAGTACGGCAGGGGGCGACTCTGGCTACACCTTC | CASSTAGGDSGYTF
TRBJ2-1 | 16 | TRBV12-3/TRBV12-4 | TRBD2 | many | TGTGCCAGCAGCAAGCCGGGACTAGCGGGAGAACATGAGCAGTTCTTC | CASSKPGLAGEHEQFF
TRBJ2-1 | 15 | TRBV9 | . | few | TGTGCCAGCAGCGTAGATGGTGGGCTTTACAATGAGCAGTTCTTC | CASSVDGGLYNEQFF
TRBJ2-1 | 14 | TRBV29-1 | . | few | TGCAGCGTTGTCTGGGCAGGGGGAGGCTATGAGCAGTTCTTC | CSVVWAGGGYEQFF
TRBJ1-1 | 15 | TRBV7-9 | . | few | TGTGCCAGCAGCTTACGAGGGACCGGGCACACTGAAGCTTTCTTT | CASSLRGTGHTEAFF
TRBJ1-2 | 11 | TRBV7-2 | . | many | TGTGCCAGCAGCCCCCTAAGAGGCTACACCTTC | CASSPLRGYTF
TRBJ2-7 | 11 | TRBV20-1 | TRBD2 | . | TGCAGTGTGACCCCGGGGGGAGAGCAGTACTTC | CSVTPGGEQYF
TRBJ2-5 | 19 | TRBV5-1 | . | . | TGCGCCAGCAGCTTGGCCTCGGGAACGGTTAGGGGCTCCCAAGAGACCCAGTACTTC | CASSLASGTVRGSQETQYF
TRBJ2-7 | 19 | TRBV18 | TRBD2 | . | TGTGCCAGCTCACGGGTCGCGAGCACTAGCGGGAGAGGAAACTACGAGCAGTACTTC | CASSRVASTSGRGNYEQYF
TRBJ2-3 | 14 | TRBV3-1 | . | few | TGTGCCAGCAGAAAAGGAGAGGGGGGACATACGCAGTATTTT | CASRKGEGGHTQYF
TRBJ1-2 | 15 | TRBV29-1 | . | . | TGCAGCGTTGAAGATCGGCGGGGAGGAATATATGGCTACACCTTC | CSVEDRRGGIYGYTF
TRBJ2-1 | 15 | TRBV12-3/TRBV12-4 | . | many | TGTGCCAGCATTCTAGGGGCGGGAACGTACAATGAGCAGTTCTTC | CASILGAGTYNEQFF
TRBJ1-2 | 13 | TRBV20-1 | . | . | TGCAGTGCTAAACAGACACTAAACTATGGCTACACCTTC | CSAKQTLNYGYTF
TRBJ1-2 | 12 | TRBV6-1 | . | many | TGTGCCAGCAAGCAACGGATCTATGGCTACACCTTC | CASKQRIYGYTF
TRBJ1-6 | 17 | TRBV20-1 | . | . | TGCAGTGCTAGAGATCAGGGAAGGGGGGGCGCAAATTCACCCCTCCACTTT | CSARDQGRGGANSPLHF
TRBJ2-3 | 14 | TRBV28 | . | many | TGTGCCAGCAGTTGGGCAGGGCGAATGGGTACGCAGTATTTT | CASSWAGRMGTQYF
TRBJ1-1 | 14 | TRBV10-3 | TRBD1 | many | TGTGCCATCAGTGAGCAGGGGGCGAACACTGAAGCTTTCTTT | CAISEQGANTEAFF